This T cell receptor (beta chain) stems from a study of blood T cell repertoires in COVID-19 (dated by TCRdb to the early 2020s). With regard to the full study: Samples covering the acute and convalescent phases of COVID-19 were provided by collaborators in the United States, Italy and Spain. The prospective study material was composed of cDNA or gDNA derived from T cells, B-cell-depleted T cells, or PBMCs. The repertoires were made available in a free public database intended to serve as a resource for research on the immune response to SARS-CoV-2. Subjects who had been exposed to COVID-19, were actively infected with it, or had recovered from it provided the deeply sampled blood TCRbeta repertoires that made up the dataset. Where available, HLA class I and class II types were taken from metadata supplied by the sample provider and were not determined by assay-based typing. Samples came from the ongoing ImmuneRACE study (first 160 participants) plus 1,254 subjects from 6 global collaborators. The sample metadata nearly always contained a de-identified subject ID, COVID-19 status, age in years and sex. What the work shows at the level of the full study, not this receptor alone: Clinical and demographic metadata were provided uncurated, with the amount varying by source and participant.

TCRbeta CDR3 regions were amplified from genomic DNA by means of the immunoSEQ Assay, a bias-controlled multiplex PCR. In the source study's methods: The number of nucleated cells in each sample was estimated by amplification of reference gene primers within the assay. Sequence reads were collapsed and filtered to measure the absolute abundance of every unique TCRbeta CDR3 rearrangement. Productive Simpson clonality was computed per sample as the square root of Simpson's diversity index over productive rearrangements. Entries here come from immuneACCESS through TCRdb and include only in-frame sequences with V and J called. Some clones fail to appear in such tables; in the studies checked, an unresolved V gene covers under half of the shortfall, and the cause of the remainder is unknown. V and J calls plus clone size are reproduced from that table; the DNA served to infer D and trimming. The sample has tens of thousands of clones on record, roughly 85% of them singletons. The ten largest clones represent about an eighth of the sample.

The collaborating institutions used their own protocols to collect whole blood in K2EDTA tubes. For TCRbeta analysis, collaborator samples were shipped as frozen whole blood, as isolated PBMCs, or as DNA extracted from either sample type. Spanning cysteine to phenylalanine, the CDR3 consists of 15 amino acids. Only CDR3 DNA is held: 45 bases, read in frame from base 1. Clipping removes 4 bases from V and 3 bases from J, with 3 as the unmatched junction base count. CDR1 MDHEN and CDR2 SYDVKM were looked up in the germline V gene. Points on this clone: It lacks a known antigen. Base qualities are not at hand, and no much larger clone is one base apart.

This sequence was found in a human donor in a cohort sampled during active COVID-19. The sequenced sample consisted of peripheral blood. The receptor chain draws on TRBV28 and TRBJ2-7; 13 junctional bases match TRBD2. The DNA is as follows: TGTGCCAGCAGTTCAGGACTAGCGGGAGTCTACGAGCAGTACTTC. Translation gives CASSSGLAGVYEQYF.